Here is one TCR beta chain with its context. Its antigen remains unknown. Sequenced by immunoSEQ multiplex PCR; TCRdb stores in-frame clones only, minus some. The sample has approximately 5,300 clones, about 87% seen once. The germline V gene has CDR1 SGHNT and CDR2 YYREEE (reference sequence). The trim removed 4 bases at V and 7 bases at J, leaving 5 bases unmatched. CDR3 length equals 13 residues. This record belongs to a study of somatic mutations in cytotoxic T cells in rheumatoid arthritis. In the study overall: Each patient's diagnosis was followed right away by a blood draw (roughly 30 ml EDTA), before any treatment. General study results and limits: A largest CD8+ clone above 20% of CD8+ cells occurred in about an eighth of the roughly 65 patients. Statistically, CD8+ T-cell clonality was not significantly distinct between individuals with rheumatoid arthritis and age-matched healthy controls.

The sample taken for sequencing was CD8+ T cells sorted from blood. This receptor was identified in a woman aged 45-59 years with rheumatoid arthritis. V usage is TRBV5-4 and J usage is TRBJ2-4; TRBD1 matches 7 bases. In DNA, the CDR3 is TGTGCCAGCAGCATTACAGGGGAGAACATTCAGTACTTC. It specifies CASSITGENIQYF.